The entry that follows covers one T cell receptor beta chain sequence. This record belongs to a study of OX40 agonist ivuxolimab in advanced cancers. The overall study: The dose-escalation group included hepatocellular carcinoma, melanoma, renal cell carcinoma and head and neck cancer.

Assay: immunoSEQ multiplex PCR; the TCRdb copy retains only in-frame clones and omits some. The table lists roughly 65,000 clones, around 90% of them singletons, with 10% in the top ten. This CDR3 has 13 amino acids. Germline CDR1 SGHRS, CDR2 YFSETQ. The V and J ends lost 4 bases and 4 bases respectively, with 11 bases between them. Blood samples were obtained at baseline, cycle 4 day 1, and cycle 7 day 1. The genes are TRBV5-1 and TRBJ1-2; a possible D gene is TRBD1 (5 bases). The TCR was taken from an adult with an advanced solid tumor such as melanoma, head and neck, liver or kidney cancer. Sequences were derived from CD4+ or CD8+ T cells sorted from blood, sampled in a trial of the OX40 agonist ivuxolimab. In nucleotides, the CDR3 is TGCGCCAGCAGCAGAGGGGTAGCCTATGGCTACACCTTC. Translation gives CASSRGVAYGYTF.